This TCR beta chain was documented in a study of T-cell reconstitution after alpha-beta-depleted transplantation in children. Findings of the study overall: Where some patients showed high TCRbeta diversity at day 60, it came from recipient T cells and thymic progenitors that had survived. Alpha-beta T cells present about two months after transplant were reported to originate from several hundred expanded graft clones. One year after transplant, T-cell counts and diversity came mostly from newly produced T cells.

The CDR3 has 18 residues. CDR1 is LGHNA, CDR2 YNFKEQ, per germline. V dropped 0 bases and J dropped 1; count of bases not matched to a gene: 10. Preparing the TCRbeta library involved the use of unique molecular identifiers. Using its own MiXCR run on the PCR reads, TCRdb lists one record per CDR3 protein. Here the sample spans some 350,000 distinct CDR3 sequences, around 15% being singletons. This clonotype was counted only a few times. Its antigen is as yet unknown. The chain employs TRBV4-2 and TRBJ2-3; 7 bases agree with TRBD1. The material was PBMCs, mostly from graft donor cells, obtained 360 days after TCRalphabeta/CD19-depleted stem cell transplant. This sequence originates from a male patient under 10 years old who had a stem cell transplant for acute lymphoblastic leukemia, so the T cells may come from the graft donor. CDR3 amino acids: CASSQDLSSGTGTDTQYF. The CDR3 DNA sequence: TGTGCCAGCAGCCAAGACCTTTCCTCCGGGACAGGCACAGATACGCAGTATTTT.